The TCR beta chain described here comes from a study of T-cell memory formation after mild COVID-19. Overall study context: TCR clusters were mostly confined to one donor each.

Study-wide results and caveats: Researchers report contracting CD4+ clones mostly in CM and EM, with CD8+ clones in EMRA.

A word on this clonotype: Its antigen is unidentified.

Each CDR3 protein gets one entry after TCRdb re-called the 5' RACE reads with MiXCR. The top ten clones hold 12% of a sample with about 560,000 distinct CDR3 sequences, under 20% of them seen once. The sample was PBMCs or a T cell subset sorted from them (not recorded which). This clonotype was sampled from an adult woman who had mild COVID-19 (a few samples of this study predate the infection). Cell type and time point are not known.

In nucleotides, the CDR3 is TGTGCCAGCAGCATCCGACAGCTGAACACTGAAGCTTTCTTT. It encodes CASSIRQLNTEAFF. The chain employs TRBV7-3 and TRBJ1-1, with D perhaps matching TRBD1 (5 bases). V lost 5 bases and J lost 0, with 10 bases in between. The CDR3 spans 14 residues. Germline CDR1 and CDR2: SGHTA and FQGTGA.